The sequence of this TCR beta chain was determined in a study of cytomegalovirus exposure and HLA in healthy donors. Overall study results and limits: Using the classifier, cytomegalovirus status was reportedly diagnosed with high specificity and sensitivity. Available immune exposure information was restricted to CMV serostatus only.

Remarks on this clone: The antigen is undetermined.

V gave up 3 bases and J gave up 0 bases; unmatched junction bases: 9. The length of the CDR3 is 18 residues. Germline V gene sequence: CDR1 LNHDA, CDR2 SQIVND (reference sequence). The PCR had 60 Vbeta and 13 Jbeta primers. Assay: immunoSEQ multiplex PCR; the TCRdb copy retains only in-frame clones and omits some. This table holds about 190,000 clones, 80% to 85% found once. The chain is built from TRBV19 and TRBJ1-4, with TRBD1 matching over 8 bases. Sequencing was carried out using PBMCs. The origin of this receptor is a woman aged 18-29 years in good health and CMV-seronegative. The CDR3 nucleotides are TGTGCCAGTAGTATGCCCAGACAGGGGATCGCAACTAATGAAAAACTGTTTTTT. This sequence encodes CASSMPRQGIATNEKLFF.